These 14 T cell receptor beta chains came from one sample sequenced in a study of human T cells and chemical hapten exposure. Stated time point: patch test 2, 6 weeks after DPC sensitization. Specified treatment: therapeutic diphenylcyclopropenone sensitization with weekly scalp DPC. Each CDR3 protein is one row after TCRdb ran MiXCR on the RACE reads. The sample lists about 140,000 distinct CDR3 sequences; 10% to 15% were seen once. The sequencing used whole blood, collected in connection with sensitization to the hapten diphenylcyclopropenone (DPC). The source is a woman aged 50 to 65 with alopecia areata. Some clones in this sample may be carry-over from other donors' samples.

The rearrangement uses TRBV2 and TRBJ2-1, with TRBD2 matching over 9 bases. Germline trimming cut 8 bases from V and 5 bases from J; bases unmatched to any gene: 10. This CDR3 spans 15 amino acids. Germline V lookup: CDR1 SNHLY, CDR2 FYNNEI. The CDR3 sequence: CASGKTSGTNNEQFF. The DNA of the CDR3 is TGTGCCAGCGGGAAGACTAGCGGCACAAACAATGAGCAGTTCTTC.

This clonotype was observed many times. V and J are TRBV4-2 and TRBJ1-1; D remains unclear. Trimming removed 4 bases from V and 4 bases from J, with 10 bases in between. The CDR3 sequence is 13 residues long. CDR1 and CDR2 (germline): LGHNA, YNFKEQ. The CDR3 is CASSRADTTEAFF. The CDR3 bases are TGTGCCAGCAGCCGAGCAGACACCACTGAAGCTTTCTTT.

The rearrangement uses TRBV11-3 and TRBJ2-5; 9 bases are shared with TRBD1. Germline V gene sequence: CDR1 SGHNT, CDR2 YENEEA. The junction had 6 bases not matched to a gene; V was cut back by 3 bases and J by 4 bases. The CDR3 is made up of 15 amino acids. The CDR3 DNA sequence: TGTGCCAGCAGCTTGGGGGACAGGGCAGGAGAGACCCAGTACTTC. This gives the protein CASSLGDRAGETQYF.

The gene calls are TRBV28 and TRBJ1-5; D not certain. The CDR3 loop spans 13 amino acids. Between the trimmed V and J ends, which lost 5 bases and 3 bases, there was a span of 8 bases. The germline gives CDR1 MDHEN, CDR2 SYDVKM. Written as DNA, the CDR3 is TGTGCCAGCAGTCCCCCCATCAATCAGCCCCAGCATTTT. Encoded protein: CASSPPINQPQHF. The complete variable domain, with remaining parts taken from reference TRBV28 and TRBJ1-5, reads DVKVTQSSRYLVKRTGEKVFLECVQDMDHENMFWYRQDPGLGLRLIYFSYDVKMKEKGDIPEGYSVSREKKERFSLILESASTNQTSMYLCASSPPINQPQHFGDGTRLSIL.

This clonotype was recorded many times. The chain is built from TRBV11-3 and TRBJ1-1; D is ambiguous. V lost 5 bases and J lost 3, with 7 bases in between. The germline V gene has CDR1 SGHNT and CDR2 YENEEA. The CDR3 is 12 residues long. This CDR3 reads CASSRQDTEAFF. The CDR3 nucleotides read TGTGCCAGCAGCCGCCAGGACACTGAAGCTTTCTTT.

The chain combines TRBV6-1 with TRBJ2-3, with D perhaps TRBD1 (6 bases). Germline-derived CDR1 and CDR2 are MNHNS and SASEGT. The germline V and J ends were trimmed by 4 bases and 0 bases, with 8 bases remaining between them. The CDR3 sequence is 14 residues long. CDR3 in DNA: TGTGCCAGCAGTGCGGGACAAAGCACAGATACGCAGTATTTT. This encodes CASSAGQSTDTQYF.

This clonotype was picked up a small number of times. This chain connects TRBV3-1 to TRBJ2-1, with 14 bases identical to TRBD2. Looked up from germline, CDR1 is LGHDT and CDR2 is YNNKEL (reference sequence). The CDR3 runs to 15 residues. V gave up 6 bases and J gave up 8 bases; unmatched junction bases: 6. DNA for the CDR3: TGTGCCAGCAGACCGAGACTAGCGGGAGGGTATGAGCAGTTCTTC. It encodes CASRPRLAGGYEQFF.

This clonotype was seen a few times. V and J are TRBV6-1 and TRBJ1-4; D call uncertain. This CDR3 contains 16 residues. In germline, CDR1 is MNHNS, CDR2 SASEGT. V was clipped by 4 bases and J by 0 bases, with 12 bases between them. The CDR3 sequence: CASSGLTGATNEKLFF. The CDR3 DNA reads TGTGCCAGCAGTGGACTTACGGGTGCAACTAATGAAAAACTGTTTTTT.

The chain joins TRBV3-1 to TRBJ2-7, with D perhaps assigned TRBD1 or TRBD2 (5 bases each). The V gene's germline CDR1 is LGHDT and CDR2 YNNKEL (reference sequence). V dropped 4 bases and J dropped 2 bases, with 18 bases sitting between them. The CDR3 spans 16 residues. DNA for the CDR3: TGTGCCAGCAGCCCAAGGGGTCGGGGTAAGACCTACGAGCAGTACTTC. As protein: CASSPRGRGKTYEQYF.

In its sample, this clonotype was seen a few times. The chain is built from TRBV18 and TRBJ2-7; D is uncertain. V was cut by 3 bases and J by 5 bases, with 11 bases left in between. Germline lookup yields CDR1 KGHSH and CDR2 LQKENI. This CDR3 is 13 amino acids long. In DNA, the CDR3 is TGTGCCAGCTCACCTGCTGGTTTGCACGAGCAGTACTTC. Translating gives CASSPAGLHEQYF.

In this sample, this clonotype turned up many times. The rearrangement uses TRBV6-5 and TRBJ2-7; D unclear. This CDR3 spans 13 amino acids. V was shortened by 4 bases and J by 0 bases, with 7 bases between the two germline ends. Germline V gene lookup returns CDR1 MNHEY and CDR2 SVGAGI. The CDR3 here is CASSLYGSYEQYF. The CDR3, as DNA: TGTGCCAGCAGTTTGTACGGCTCCTACGAGCAGTACTTC.

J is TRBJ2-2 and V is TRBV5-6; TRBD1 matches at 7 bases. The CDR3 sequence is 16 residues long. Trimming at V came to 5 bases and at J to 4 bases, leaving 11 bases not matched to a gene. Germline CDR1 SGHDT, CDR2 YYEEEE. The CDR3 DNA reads TGTGCCAGCAGACCCTGGACAGGCTCGACCACCGGGGAGCTGTTTTTT. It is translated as CASRPWTGSTTGELFF.

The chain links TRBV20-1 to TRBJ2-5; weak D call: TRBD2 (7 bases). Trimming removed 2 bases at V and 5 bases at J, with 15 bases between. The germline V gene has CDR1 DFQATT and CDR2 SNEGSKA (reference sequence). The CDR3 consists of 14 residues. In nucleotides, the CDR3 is TGCAGTGCTAGATCGGGGGGCAGGGGTGAGACCCAGTACTTC. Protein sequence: CSARSGGRGETQYF.

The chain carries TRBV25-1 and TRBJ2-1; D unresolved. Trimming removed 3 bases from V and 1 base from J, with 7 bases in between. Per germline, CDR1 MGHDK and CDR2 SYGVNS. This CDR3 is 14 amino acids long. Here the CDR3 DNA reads TGTGCCAGCAGTGAGGCGTATTCCTACAATGAGCAGTTCTTC. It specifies CASSEAYSYNEQFF.